Listed here is a single T cell receptor beta chain. Its antigen remains unidentified. This specimen belongs to a study of T-cell memory formation after mild COVID-19. Study in general: For the most part, TCR clusters were specific to one donor. Study outcomes and limitations: CD4+ contracting clones were found mainly in CM and EM, and CD8+ ones in EMRA. Whether day 37 second-wave clones are SARS-CoV-2-specific was not confirmed.

CDR1 is SGHRS and CDR2 is YFSETQ in the germline V gene. This CDR3 comprises 16 residues. After removal of 0 bases from V and 0 bases from J, the junction contained 4 bases not matched to a gene. 5'RACE primed at constant segments yielded TCR alpha and TCR beta cDNA libraries bearing sample barcodes and UMIs. TCRdb reprocessed the 5' RACE reads via MiXCR and lists one record per CDR3 protein. The sample has under 400,000 distinct CDR3 sequences, more than 20% seen once. J is TRBJ1-2 and V is TRBV5-1; TRBD1 matches at 8 bases. The receptor comes from an adult woman who had mild COVID-19 (a few samples of this study predate the infection). Cell type and time point are not known. The sequenced material came from PBMCs or a T cell subset sorted from them (not recorded which). The CDR3 region has the DNA TGCGCCAGCAGCTTGGTCGGACAGGGCCCTAACTATGGCTACACCTTC. Residues: CASSLVGQGPNYGYTF.